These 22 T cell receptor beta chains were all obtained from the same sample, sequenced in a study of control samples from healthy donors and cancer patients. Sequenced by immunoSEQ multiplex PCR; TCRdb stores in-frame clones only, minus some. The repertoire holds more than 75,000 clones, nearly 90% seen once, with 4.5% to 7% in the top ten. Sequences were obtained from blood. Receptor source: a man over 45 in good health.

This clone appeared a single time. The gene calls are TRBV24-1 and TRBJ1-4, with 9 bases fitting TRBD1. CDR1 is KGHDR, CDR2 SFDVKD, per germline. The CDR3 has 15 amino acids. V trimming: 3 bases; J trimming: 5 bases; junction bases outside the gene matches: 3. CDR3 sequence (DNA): TGTGCCACCAGTGATCCTGGGACAGGGAATGAAAAACTGTTTTTT. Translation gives CATSDPGTGNEKLFF.

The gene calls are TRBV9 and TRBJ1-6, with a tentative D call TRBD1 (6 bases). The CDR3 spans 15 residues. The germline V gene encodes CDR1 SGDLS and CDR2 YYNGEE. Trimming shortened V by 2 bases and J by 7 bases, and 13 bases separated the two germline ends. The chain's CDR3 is CASSVGTQSNSPLHF. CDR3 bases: TGTGCCAGCAGCGTTGGGACACAGAGCAATTCACCCCTCCACTTT.

The CDR3 reads CAWSVGAQGTEAFF. CDR3 nucleotides: TGTGCCTGGAGTGTAGGGGCGCAGGGCACTGAAGCTTTCTTT. This chain uses TRBV30 with TRBJ1-1; tentatively, D is TRBD1 (5 bases). Deletions cut 0 bases from V and 4 bases from J, with 12 bases between. Germline-derived CDR1 and CDR2 are GTSNPN and SVGIG (reference sequence). The CDR3 runs 14 residues.

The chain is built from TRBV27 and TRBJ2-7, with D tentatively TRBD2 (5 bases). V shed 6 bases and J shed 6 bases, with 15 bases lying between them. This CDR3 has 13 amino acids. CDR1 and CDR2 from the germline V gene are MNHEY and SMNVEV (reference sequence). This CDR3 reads CASRKMGSPEQYF. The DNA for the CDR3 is TGTGCCAGCAGAAAAATGGGGAGTCCCGAGCAGTACTTC.

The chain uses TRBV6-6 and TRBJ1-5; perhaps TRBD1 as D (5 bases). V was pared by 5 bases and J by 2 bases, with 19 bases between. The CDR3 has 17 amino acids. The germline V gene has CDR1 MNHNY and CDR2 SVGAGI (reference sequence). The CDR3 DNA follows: TGTGCCAGCAGTCCCGGGACGGCCCTTATAGGCAATCAGCCCCAGCATTTT. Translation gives CASSPGTALIGNQPQHF.

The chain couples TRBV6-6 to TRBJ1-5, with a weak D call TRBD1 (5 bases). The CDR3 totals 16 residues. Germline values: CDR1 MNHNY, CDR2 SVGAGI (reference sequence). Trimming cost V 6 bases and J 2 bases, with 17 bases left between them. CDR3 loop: CASSTGPSRGNQPQHF. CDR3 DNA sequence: TGTGCCAGCAGCACGGGACCGTCGAGGGGCAATCAGCCCCAGCATTTT.

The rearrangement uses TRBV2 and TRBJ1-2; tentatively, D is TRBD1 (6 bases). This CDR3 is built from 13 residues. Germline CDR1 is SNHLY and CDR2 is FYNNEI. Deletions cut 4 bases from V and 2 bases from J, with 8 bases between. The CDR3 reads CASSVDRNYGYTF. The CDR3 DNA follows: TGTGCCAGCAGTGTTGACAGGAACTATGGCTACACCTTC.

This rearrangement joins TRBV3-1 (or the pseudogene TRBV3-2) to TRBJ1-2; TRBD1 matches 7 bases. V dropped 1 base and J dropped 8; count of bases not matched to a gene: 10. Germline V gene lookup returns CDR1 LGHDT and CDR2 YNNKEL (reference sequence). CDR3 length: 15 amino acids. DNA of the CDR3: TGTGCCAGCAGCCAAGGGAGAGGGACAGAGCTAGGCTACACCTTC. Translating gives CASSQGRGTELGYTF.

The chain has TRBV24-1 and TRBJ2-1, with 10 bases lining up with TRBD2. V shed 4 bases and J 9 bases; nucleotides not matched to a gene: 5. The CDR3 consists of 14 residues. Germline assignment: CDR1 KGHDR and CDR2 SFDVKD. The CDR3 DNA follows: TGTGCCACCAGTGAAACTAGCGGGGCCGGTGAGCAGTTCTTC. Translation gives CATSETSGAGEQFF.

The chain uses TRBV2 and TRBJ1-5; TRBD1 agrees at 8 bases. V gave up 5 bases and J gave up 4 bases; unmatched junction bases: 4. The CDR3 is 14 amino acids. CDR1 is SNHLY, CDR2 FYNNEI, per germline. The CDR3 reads CASSTRTGNQPQHF. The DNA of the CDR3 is TGTGCCAGCAGTACTCGGACAGGGAATCAGCCCCAGCATTTT. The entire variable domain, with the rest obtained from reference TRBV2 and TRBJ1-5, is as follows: EPEVTQTPSHQVTQMGQEVILRCVPISNHLYFYWYRQILGQKVEFLVSFYNNEISEKSEIFDDQFSVERPDGSNFTLKIRSTKLEDSAMYFCASSTRTGNQPQHFGDGTRLSIL.

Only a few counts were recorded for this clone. The CDR3 protein is CASSLEGGRGSPLHF. In nucleotides, the CDR3 is TGCGCCAGCAGCTTGGAGGGGGGAAGAGGCTCACCCCTCCACTTT. This sequence joins TRBV5-1 and TRBJ1-6; possible D gene TRBD1, 6 bases. The CDR3 extends over 15 amino acids. Trimming left V 0 bases short and J 10 bases short, with 14 bases between. The V gene's germline CDR1 is SGHRS and CDR2 YFSETQ.

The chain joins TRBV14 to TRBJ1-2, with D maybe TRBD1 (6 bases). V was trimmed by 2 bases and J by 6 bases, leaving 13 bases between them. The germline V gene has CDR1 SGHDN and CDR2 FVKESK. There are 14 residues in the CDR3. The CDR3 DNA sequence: TGTGCCAGCAGCCAATCGGGCGGGGGCGATGGCTACACCTTC. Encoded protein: CASSQSGGGDGYTF. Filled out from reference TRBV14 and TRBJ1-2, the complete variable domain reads EAGVTQFPSHSVIEKGQTVTLRCDPISGHDNLYWYRRVMGKEIKFLLHFVKESKQDESGMPNNRFLAERTGGTYSTLKVQPAELEDSGVYFCASSQSGGGDGYTFGSGTRLTVV.

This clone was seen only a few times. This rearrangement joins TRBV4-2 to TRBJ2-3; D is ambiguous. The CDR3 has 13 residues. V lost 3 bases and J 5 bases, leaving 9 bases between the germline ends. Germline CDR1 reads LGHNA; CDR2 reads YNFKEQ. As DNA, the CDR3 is TGTGCCAGCAGCCAGGTCCACGGAGATACGCAGTATTTT. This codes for CASSQVHGDTQYF.

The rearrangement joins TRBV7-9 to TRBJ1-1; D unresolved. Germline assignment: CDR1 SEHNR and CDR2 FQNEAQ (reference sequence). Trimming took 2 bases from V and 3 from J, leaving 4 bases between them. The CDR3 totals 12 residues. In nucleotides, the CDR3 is TGTGCCAGCAGCTTACTCCACACTGAAGCTTTCTTT. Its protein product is CASSLLHTEAFF.

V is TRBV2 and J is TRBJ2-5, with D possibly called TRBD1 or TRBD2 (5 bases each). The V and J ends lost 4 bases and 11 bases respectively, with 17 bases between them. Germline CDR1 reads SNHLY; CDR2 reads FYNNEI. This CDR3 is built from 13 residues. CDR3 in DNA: TGTGCCAGCAGTGGGGACCTACGTGGTGAGCAGTACTTC. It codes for CASSGDLRGEQYF.

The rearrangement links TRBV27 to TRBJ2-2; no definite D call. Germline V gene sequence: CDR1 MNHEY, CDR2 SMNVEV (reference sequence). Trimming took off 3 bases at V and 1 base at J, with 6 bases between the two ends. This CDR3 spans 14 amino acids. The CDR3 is CASSFIRNTGELFF. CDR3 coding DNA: TGTGCCAGCAGTTTTATCAGGAACACCGGGGAGCTGTTTTTT.

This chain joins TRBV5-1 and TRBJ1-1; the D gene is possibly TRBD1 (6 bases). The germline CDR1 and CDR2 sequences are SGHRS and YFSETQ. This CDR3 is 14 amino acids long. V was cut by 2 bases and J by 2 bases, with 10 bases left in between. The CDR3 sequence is CASSFQGINTEAFF. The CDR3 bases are TGCGCCAGCAGCTTCCAGGGGATAAACACTGAAGCTTTCTTT.

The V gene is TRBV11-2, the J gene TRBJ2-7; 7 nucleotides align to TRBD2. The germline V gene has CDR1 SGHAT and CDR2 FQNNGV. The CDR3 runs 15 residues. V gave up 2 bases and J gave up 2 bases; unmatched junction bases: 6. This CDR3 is CASSLRTGGTYEQYF. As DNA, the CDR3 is TGTGCCAGCAGCTTAAGGACGGGGGGTACCTACGAGCAGTACTTC.

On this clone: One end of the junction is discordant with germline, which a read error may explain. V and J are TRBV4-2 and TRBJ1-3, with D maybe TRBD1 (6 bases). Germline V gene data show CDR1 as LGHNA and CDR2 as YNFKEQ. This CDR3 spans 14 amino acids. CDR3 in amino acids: CASSQEAEQGRLIF. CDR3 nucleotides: TGTGCCAGCAGCCAAGAAGCGGAACAGGGTCGCCTGATTTTT.

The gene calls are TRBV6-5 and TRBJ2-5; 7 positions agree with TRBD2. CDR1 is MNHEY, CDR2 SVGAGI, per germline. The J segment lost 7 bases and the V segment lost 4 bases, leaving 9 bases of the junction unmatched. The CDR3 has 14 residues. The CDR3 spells CASSLGTIGGTQYF. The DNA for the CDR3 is TGTGCCAGCAGTTTGGGGACTATTGGGGGGACCCAGTACTTC.

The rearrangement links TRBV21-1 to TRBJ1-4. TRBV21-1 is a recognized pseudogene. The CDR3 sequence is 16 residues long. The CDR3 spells CASSKWKGQGGEKLFF. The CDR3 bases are TGTGCCAGCAGCAAATGGAAGGGCCAGGGGGGGGAAAAACTGTTTTTT.

The CDR3 here is CASSSHNYEQYF. For the CDR3, the DNA is TGTGCCAGCAGCTCTCATAATTACGAGCAGTACTTC. The chain couples TRBV7-8 to TRBJ2-7; no reliable D call. The CDR3 loop spans 12 amino acids. The V end was cut by 4 bases, the J end by 4 bases, with 8 bases between. Germline V gene lookup returns CDR1 SGHVS and CDR2 FQNEAQ.